The clone carrying this T cell receptor beta chain was observed at least ten times. J gave up 4 bases and V 6 bases, and 1 base lay outside the gene matches. The CDR3 totals 13 residues. Preparation of the TCRbeta library involved a method that used unique molecular identifiers. TCRdb analysed the PCR reads with MiXCR anew, one entry per CDR3 protein. The sample yields around 340,000 distinct CDR3 sequences, about 14% seen once. The sample belongs to a study of T-cell reconstitution after alpha-beta-depleted transplantation in children. The clonotype was recovered from a human donor who donated a stem cell graft to a child with Fanconi anemia. This chain connects TRBV12-3 or TRBV12-4 to TRBJ1-5; 9 positions agree with TRBD1. Sequencing was performed on PBMCs, taken from the stem cell graft. The CDR3 DNA follows: TGTGCCAGCAGAGGGACAGGGAATCAGCCCCAGCATTTT. Translation gives CASRGTGNQPQHF.